This TCR beta chain appears in the sequencing data of a study of cytomegalovirus exposure and HLA in healthy donors. Primers for the PCR totalled 60 Vbeta and 13 Jbeta. Produced via immunoSEQ multiplex PCR; TCRdb's table is partial and in-frame only. The sample yields tens of thousands of clones, less than 70% seen once. The germline CDR1 and CDR2 sequences are SGHTA and FQGNSA. This CDR3 has 18 residues. The V and J ends lost 1 base and 0 bases, in that order; junction bases with no gene match: 6. The donors (healthy individuals) were bone marrow donors. Though nominally healthy at sampling, donors likely had unrecorded immune exposures.

This sequence originates from a woman aged 45-65 years in good health and CMV-seronegative. Sequencing was performed on PBMCs. This chain uses TRBV7-2 with TRBJ2-7; 13 nucleotides align to TRBD2. Here the CDR3 reads CASSLGTSGSRISYEQYF. The CDR3 DNA sequence: TGTGCCAGCAGCTTAGGGACTAGCGGGAGCCGGATCTCCTACGAGCAGTACTTC.